These 23 T cell receptor beta chains originate from one sample sequenced in a study of CD8+CD57+ T cells in acquired aplastic anemia. CDR3 and TCR beta VDJ profiling relied on genomic DNA as the template. TCRdb independently ran MiXCR on the reads; one entry per CDR3 protein. The table lists about 120,000 distinct CDR3 sequences, roughly 55% of them singletons. Selection for sequencing was limited to patients who had shown CD8+CD57+ cell expansion by flow cytometry. The source material was sorted CD4+, CD8+, or CD8+CD57+ T cells (not recorded which) from PBMCs. These receptor sequences come from a human donor with aplastic anemia.

This sequence joins TRBV11-1 and TRBJ1-2; 7 nucleotides match TRBD1. Trimming removed 5 bases from V and 2 bases from J; junction bases left unmatched: 11. Per germline, CDR1 SGHAT and CDR2 FQDESV (reference sequence). The CDR3 totals 16 residues. In DNA, the CDR3 is TGTGCCAGCAGCCCGGGGGGGACAGAGGGAAACTATGGCTACACCTTC. Protein: CASSPGGTEGNYGYTF.

In this sample, this clonotype turned up many times. V and J are TRBV5-1 and TRBJ2-7; 12 bases agree with TRBD1. V was clipped by 3 bases and J by 4 bases; unmatched bases: 5. Germline values: CDR1 SGHRS, CDR2 YFSETQ. The CDR3 spans 15 residues. The DNA for the CDR3 is TGCGCCAGCAGCTGGAGGGGACAGGGGGCATACGAGCAGTACTTC. Translated: CASSWRGQGAYEQYF.

As DNA, the CDR3 is TGTGCCAGCAGCTTAGATTTGGCCGCAGATACGCAGTATTTT. Translation gives CASSLDLAADTQYF. This chain links TRBV7-9 with TRBJ2-3; D is uncertain. V lost 1 base and J 4 bases, leaving 9 bases between the germline ends. Germline-derived CDR1 and CDR2 are SEHNR and FQNEAQ (reference sequence). This CDR3 is built from 14 residues.

The chain has TRBV20-1 and TRBJ1-5; the D is unclear. CDR3 length equals 13 residues. V lost 1 base, J lost 5 bases, and 9 bases lay in between. CDR1 is DFQATT, CDR2 SNEGSKA, per germline (reference sequence). The CDR3 DNA reads TGCAGTGCTAGAGGTGGGTCGGATCAGCCCCAGCATTTT. It yields the protein CSARGGSDQPQHF.

Note on this clonotype: Likely a read error: the CDR3 ends without its conserved phenylalanine or tryptophan. Because the CDR3's place on the DNA is in doubt, the DNA is left out and the CDR3 is given as listed by TCRdb. This chain links TRBV7-9 with TRBJ2-5; the table's D call, TRBD2, was not checked against the DNA. The CDR3 has 8 amino acids, counting both end residues. The germline CDR1 and CDR2 sequences are SEHNR and FQNEAQ (reference sequence). CDR3 sequence reads: CASSARTS.

This rearrangement joins TRBV30 to TRBJ2-1; 7 positions agree with TRBD1. V trimming: 0 bases; J trimming: 7 bases; junction bases outside the gene matches: 12. This CDR3 comprises 16 residues. The V gene's germline CDR1 is GTSNPN and CDR2 SVGIG (reference sequence). CDR3 nucleotides: TGTGCCTGGAGTGTATTTGGTGGACAGGTGAAGAATGAGCAGTTCTTC. Translating gives CAWSVFGGQVKNEQFF.

The chain uses TRBV7-6 and TRBJ2-3; perhaps TRBD1 as D (6 bases). V was cut by 5 bases and J by 2 bases, with 14 bases left in between. The germline V gene has CDR1 SGHVS and CDR2 FNYEAQ. The CDR3 runs to 15 residues. The CDR3: CASSPGTHVTDTQYF. Written as DNA, the CDR3 is TGTGCCAGCAGCCCCGGGACACACGTCACAGATACGCAGTATTTT.

The gene calls are TRBV12-5 and TRBJ2-5; D is unresolved. CDR3 size: 14 residues. V was clipped by 2 bases and J by 3 bases, with 10 bases between them. Germline-derived CDR1 and CDR2 are LGHNT and FRNRAP. CDR3 protein: CASGLNRMKETQYF. DNA for the CDR3: TGTGCTAGTGGTTTGAACCGCATGAAAGAGACCCAGTACTTC.

In this sample, this clonotype turned up a few times. This chain uses TRBV20-1 with TRBJ2-3; weak D call: TRBD2 (5 bases). The CDR3 spans 13 residues. The germline V gene has CDR1 DFQATT and CDR2 SNEGSKA (reference sequence). The V end lost 6 bases, the J end lost 4 bases, and 14 bases lay between the germline ends. The CDR3: CSARMAGPDTQYF. The CDR3 DNA reads as TGCAGTGCAAGGATGGCGGGCCCAGATACGCAGTATTTT.

This clonotype showed up just a few times. This chain connects TRBV2 to TRBJ2-7, with D hard to call. Deletions cut 3 bases from V and 5 bases from J, with 5 bases between. The CDR3 length is 11 residues. The germline V gene has CDR1 SNHLY and CDR2 FYNNEI. CDR3 nucleotide sequence: TGTGCCAGCAGTGAGGCCAACGAGCAGTACTTC. Its protein product is CASSEANEQYF.

There are a few counts of this clonotype. V gene TRBV30 combines with J gene TRBJ2-1; a weak D match, TRBD1 (5 bases). The germline V and J ends were trimmed by 1 base and 7 bases, with 17 bases remaining between them. The CDR3 covers 15 residues. Germline V gives CDR1 GTSNPN, CDR2 SVGIG (reference sequence). In nucleotides, the CDR3 is TGTGCCTGGAGTGCTGGGCTAGGGGTTAGGAATGAGCAGTTCTTC. Translating it yields CAWSAGLGVRNEQFF. The whole variable domain, remainder taken from reference TRBV30 and TRBJ2-1, is SQTIHQWPATLVQPVGSPLSLECTVEGTSNPNLYWYRQAAGRGLQLLFYSVGIGQISSEVPQNLSASRPQDRQFILSSKKLLLSDSGFYLCAWSAGLGVRNEQFFGPGTRLTVL.

This clonotype was seen at least ten times. As DNA, the CDR3 is TGTGCCAGCAGTGATGACCCCGGGGCTCGGACTGAAGCTTTCTTT. Translated, it gives CASSDDPGARTEAFF. This chain uses TRBV2 with TRBJ1-1; maybe TRBD1 (5 bases). Germline V lookup: CDR1 SNHLY, CDR2 FYNNEI. The CDR3 consists of 15 residues. V dropped 3 bases and J dropped 5 bases, with 16 bases sitting between them.

The rearrangement uses TRBV10-3 and TRBJ2-3; a weak D match, TRBD2 (5 bases). The length of the CDR3 is 14 residues. Germline CDR1 ENHRY, CDR2 SYGVKD. V was pared by 3 bases and J by 6 bases, with 13 bases between. The CDR3: CAISDGVSSDTQYF. CDR3 sequence (DNA): TGTGCCATCAGTGACGGGGTTAGCTCGGATACGCAGTATTTT.

The genes are TRBV20-1 and TRBJ1-2; unclear D gene. CDR3 length: 14 amino acids. Germline-derived CDR1 and CDR2 are DFQATT and SNEGSKA (reference sequence). V was trimmed by 0 bases and J by 4 bases, leaving 12 bases between them. CDR3 region: CSARDGRASYGYTF. In nucleotides, the CDR3 is TGCAGTGCTAGAGATGGGAGAGCGAGCTATGGCTACACCTTC.

V is TRBV20-1 and J is TRBJ1-5, with 7 bases matching TRBD1. The CDR3 consists of 14 residues. Germline V gene sequence: CDR1 DFQATT, CDR2 SNEGSKA (reference sequence). The V and J ends lost 5 bases and 4 bases, in that order; junction bases with no gene match: 8. The CDR3 nucleotides are TGCAGTGCTGGGACAGCAAACTCGAATCAGCCCCAGCATTTT. Translating gives CSAGTANSNQPQHF.

The J gene is TRBJ2-7, the V gene TRBV5-5; D possibly matches TRBD1 or TRBD2 (5 bases each). The V gene's germline CDR1 is SGHKS and CDR2 YYEKEE (reference sequence). V dropped 4 bases and J dropped 3 bases, with 17 bases sitting between them. The CDR3 contains 15 residues. The CDR3 DNA reads TGTGCCAGCAGCCGGGCCCAAGGGACGCTCTACGAGCAGTACTTC. It encodes CASSRAQGTLYEQYF.

This clonotype was observed a few times. The chain is built from TRBV29-1 and TRBJ1-5; D not resolved. V lost 6 bases, J lost 5 bases, and 5 bases lay in between. This CDR3 region has 10 residues. Germline CDR1 reads SQVTM; CDR2 reads ANQGSEA. CDR3 DNA: TGCAGCGTGGTGGATCAGCCCCAGCATTTT. It translates to CSVVDQPQHF.

This clonotype was found many times. The chain combines TRBV6-1 with TRBJ2-7, with D tentatively TRBD1 or TRBD2 (5 bases each). CDR1 is MNHNS, CDR2 SASEGT, per germline. The CDR3 has 13 residues. Trimming removed 5 bases from V and 3 bases from J, with 11 bases in between. The CDR3 sequence is CASSLRDGYEQYF. The DNA of the CDR3 is TGTGCCAGCAGTCTGAGGGACGGCTACGAGCAGTACTTC.

The chain recombines TRBV15 with TRBJ2-1; TRBD2 matches 13 bases. J was trimmed by 6 bases and V by 4 bases; bases with no gene match: 3. The CDR3 totals 15 residues. Germline loops: CDR1 LNHNV, CDR2 YYDKDF (reference sequence). CDR3 loop: CATSTGLAGVNEQFF. DNA of the CDR3: TGTGCCACCAGCACTGGACTAGCGGGAGTCAATGAGCAGTTCTTC.

On this clonotype: Given the absence of the conserved phenylalanine or tryptophan at the CDR3 end, a read error is likely. This chain links TRBV20-1 with TRBJ1-1, with D hard to call. The length of the CDR3 is 16 residues. Germline CDR1 DFQATT, CDR2 SNEGSKA (reference sequence). Trimming took 3 bases from V and 1 from J, leaving 18 bases between them. This chain's CDR3 is CSASGPHGLANTEAFL. In DNA form, the CDR3 reads TGCAGTGCTAGCGGCCCCCACGGACTGGCGAACACTGAAGCTTTCCTT.

This clonotype was observed at least ten times. The chain employs TRBV20-1 and TRBJ2-7; D perhaps matches TRBD2 (5 bases). Trimming removed 1 base from V and 0 bases from J, with 7 bases in between. Germline CDR1 is DFQATT and CDR2 is SNEGSKA (reference sequence). The CDR3 length is 13 residues. In nucleotides, the CDR3 is TGCAGTGCTAGAGTCCGGGACTCCTACGAGCAGTACTTC. Translation: CSARVRDSYEQYF.

The J gene is TRBJ2-7, the V gene TRBV12-5, with D hard to call. Germline V gene data show CDR1 as LGHNT and CDR2 as FRNRAP. The CDR3 covers 11 residues. V lost 3 bases to trimming and J lost 4 bases, with 4 bases between them. CDR3 bases: TGTGCTAGTGGTTTAAATTACGAGCAGTACTTC. It yields the protein CASGLNYEQYF.

Concerning this clonotype: This may come from a read error, since a much larger clone is one base off. The chain recombines TRBV12-3 or TRBV12-4 with TRBJ1-1; D ambiguous. This CDR3 is 15 amino acids long. The DNA of the CDR3 is TGTGCCAGCAGTTCCGAGCCTGCTGTGAACCCTGAAGCTTTCTTT. It codes for CASSSEPAVNPEAFF.